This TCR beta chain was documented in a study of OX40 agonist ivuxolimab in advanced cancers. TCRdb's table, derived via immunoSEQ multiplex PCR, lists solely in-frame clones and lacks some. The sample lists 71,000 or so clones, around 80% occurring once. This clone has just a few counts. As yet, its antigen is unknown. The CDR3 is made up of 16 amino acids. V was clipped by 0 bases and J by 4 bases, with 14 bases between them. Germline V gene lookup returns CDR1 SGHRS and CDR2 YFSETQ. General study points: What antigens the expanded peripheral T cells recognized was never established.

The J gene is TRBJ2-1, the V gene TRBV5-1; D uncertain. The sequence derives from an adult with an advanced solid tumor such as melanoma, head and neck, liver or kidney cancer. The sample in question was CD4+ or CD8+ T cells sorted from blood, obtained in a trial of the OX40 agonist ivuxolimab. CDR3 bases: TGCGCCAGCAGCTTGGTTCCAGTGAGTGGGTACAATGAGCAGTTCTTC. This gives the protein CASSLVPVSGYNEQFF.